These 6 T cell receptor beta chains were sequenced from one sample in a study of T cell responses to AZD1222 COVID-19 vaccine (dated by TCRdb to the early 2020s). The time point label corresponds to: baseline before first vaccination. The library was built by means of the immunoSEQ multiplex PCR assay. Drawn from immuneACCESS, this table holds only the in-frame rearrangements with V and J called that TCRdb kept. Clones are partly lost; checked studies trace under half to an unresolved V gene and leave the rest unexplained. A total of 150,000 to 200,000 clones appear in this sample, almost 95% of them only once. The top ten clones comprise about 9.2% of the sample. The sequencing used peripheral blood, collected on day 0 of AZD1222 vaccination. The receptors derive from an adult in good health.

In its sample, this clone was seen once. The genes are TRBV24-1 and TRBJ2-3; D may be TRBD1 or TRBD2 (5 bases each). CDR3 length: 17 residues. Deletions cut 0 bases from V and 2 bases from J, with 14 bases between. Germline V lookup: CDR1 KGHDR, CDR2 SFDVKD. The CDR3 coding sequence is TGTGCCACCAGTGATTTGGGGGGAGACGGATACACAGATACGCAGTATTTT. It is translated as CATSDLGGDGYTDTQYF.

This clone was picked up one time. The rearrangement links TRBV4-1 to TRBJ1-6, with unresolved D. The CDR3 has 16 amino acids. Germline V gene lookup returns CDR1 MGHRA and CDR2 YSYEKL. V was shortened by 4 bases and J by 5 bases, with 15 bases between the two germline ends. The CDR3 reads CASSPSRWQDNSPLHF. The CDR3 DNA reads TGCGCCAGCAGCCCCTCAAGATGGCAGGATAATTCACCCCTCCACTTT.

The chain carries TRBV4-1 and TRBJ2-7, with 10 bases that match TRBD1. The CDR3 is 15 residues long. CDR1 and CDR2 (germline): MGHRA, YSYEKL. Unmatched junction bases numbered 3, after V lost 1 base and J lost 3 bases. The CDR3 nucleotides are TGCGCCAGCAGCCAAGCAGACAGGGGGCACTACGAGCAGTACTTC. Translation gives CASSQADRGHYEQYF.

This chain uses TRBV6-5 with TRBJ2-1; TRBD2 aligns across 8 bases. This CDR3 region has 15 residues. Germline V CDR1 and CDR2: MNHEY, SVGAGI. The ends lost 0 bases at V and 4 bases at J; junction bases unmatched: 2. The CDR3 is CASSYSREGYNEQFF. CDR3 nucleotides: TGTGCCAGCAGTTACTCACGGGAGGGGTACAATGAGCAGTTCTTC.

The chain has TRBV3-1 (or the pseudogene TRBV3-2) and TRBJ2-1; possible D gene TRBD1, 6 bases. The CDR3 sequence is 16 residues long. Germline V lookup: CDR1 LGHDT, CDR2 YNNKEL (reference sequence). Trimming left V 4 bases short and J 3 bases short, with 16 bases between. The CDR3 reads CASSLRGGILYNEQFF. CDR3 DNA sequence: TGTGCCAGCAGCCTCAGAGGGGGAATCCTCTACAATGAGCAGTTCTTC.

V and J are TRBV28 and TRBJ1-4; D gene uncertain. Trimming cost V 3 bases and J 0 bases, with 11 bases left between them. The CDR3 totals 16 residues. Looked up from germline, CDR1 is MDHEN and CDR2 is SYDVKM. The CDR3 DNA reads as TGTGCCAGCAGTTTCATAACGACGGCAACTAATGAAAAACTGTTTTTT. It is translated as CASSFITTATNEKLFF.